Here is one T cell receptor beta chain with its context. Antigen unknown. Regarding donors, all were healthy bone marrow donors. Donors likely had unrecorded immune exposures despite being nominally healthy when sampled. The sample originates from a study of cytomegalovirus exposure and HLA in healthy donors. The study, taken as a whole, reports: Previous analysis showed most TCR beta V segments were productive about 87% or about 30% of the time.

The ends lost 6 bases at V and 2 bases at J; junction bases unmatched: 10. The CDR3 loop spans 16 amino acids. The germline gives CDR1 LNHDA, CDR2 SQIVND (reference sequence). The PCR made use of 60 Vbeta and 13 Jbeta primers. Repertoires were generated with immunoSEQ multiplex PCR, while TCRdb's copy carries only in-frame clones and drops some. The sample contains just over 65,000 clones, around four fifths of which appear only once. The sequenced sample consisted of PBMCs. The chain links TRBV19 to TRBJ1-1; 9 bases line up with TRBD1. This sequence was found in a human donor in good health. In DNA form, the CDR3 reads TGTGCCAGTAGAAAGGGGACAGGGTACGAAAACACTGAAGCTTTCTTT. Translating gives CASRKGTGYENTEAFF.